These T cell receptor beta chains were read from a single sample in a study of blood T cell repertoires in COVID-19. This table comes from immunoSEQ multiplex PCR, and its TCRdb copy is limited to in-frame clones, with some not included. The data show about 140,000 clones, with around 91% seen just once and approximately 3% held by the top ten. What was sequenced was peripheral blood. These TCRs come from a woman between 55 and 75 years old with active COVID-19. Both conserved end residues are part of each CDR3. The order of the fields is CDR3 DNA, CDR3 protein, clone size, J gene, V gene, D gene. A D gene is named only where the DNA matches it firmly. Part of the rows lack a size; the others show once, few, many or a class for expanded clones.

TGTGCCAGCAGTTTTCCCCTAGCGGTTATAAGCACAGATACGCAGTATTTT CASSFPLAVISTDTQYF NA TRBJ2-3 TRBV28 TRBD2
TGTGCCAGCAGCTTAGATTTGGCGGCCTTAGGTGAGCAGTTCTTC CASSLDLAALGEQFF NA TRBJ2-1 TRBV11-2 NA
TGTGCCACCAGCAGCCGATTACAGGGCTACAATGAGCAGTTCTTC CATSSRLQGYNEQFF NA TRBJ2-1 TRBV15 NA
TGTGCCAGCTCCCTTTTAGCTAGGAGCTCCTACAATGAGCAGTTCTTC CASSLLARSSYNEQFF NA TRBJ2-1 TRBV18 NA
TGTGCCAGCAGTTACTCAGGGACAGGGGGCCGGGCCCAGCATTTT CASSYSGTGGRAQHF NA TRBJ1-5 TRBV6-2/TRBV6-3 TRBD1
TGTGCCAGCAGCTCCTTACCGATAATTACCGGGACTAGCGCGAGATGGGATACGCAGTATTTT CASSSLPIITGTSARWDTQYF NA TRBJ2-3 TRBV7-6 TRBD2
TGTGCCAGCAGCTCGACTAGCGGGAGGGATGGGCAGTTCTTC CASSSTSGRDGQFF once TRBJ2-1 TRBV7-2 TRBD2
TGTGCCCCCAGGCAGGGGGCATGTGGTGGCTACACCTTC CAPRQGACGGYTF NA TRBJ1-2 TRBV10-3 TRBD1
TGTGCCAGCAGCATTGGGACAGGCTATGGCTACACCTTC CASSIGTGYGYTF NA TRBJ1-2 TRBV5-5 TRBD1
TGTGCCAGCACCGGGACACTCACCTACGAGCAGTACTTC CASTGTLTYEQYF NA TRBJ2-7 TRBV2 NA
TGCGCCAGCAGCCATAGTGGGACAGACGTGGATTCACCCCTCCACTTT CASSHSGTDVDSPLHF NA TRBJ1-6 TRBV4-3 TRBD1
TGTGCCAGCAGCTTGGAGCAGGAAGAGACCCAGTACTTC CASSLEQEETQYF NA TRBJ2-5 TRBV5-5 NA
TGTGCCAGCAGTGACGGCGGGAGGGCCAAAAACATTCAGTACTTC CASSDGGRAKNIQYF NA TRBJ2-4 TRBV2 TRBD2
TGTGCCACCAGCAGAAACAGCAGGGGCTATGGAAACACCATATATTTT CATSRNSRGYGNTIYF NA TRBJ1-3 TRBV15 NA
TGTGCCAGCAGGTTAGAAGCGGGAGGATTGAACGAGCAGTACTTC CASRLEAGGLNEQYF once TRBJ2-7 TRBV2 TRBD2
TGTGCCAGCAGCCAAGATCGCCGGTCCACTGAAGCTTTCTTT CASSQDRRSTEAFF NA TRBJ1-1 TRBV14 NA
TGTGCCAGCACCCTCCAGGGCGGGACTTCGTCTAGTGAGCAGTACTTC CASTLQGGTSSSEQYF NA TRBJ2-7 TRBV2 NA
TGTGCCAGCAGTCCCCATGAGCAGCGCCCAAGGAACGAGCAGTACTTC CASSPHEQRPRNEQYF NA TRBJ2-7 TRBV27 NA
TGCAGCGTTGCCGCAGGGGGCTTCACAGATACGCAGTATTTT CSVAAGGFTDTQYF NA TRBJ2-3 TRBV29-1 TRBD1
TGTGCCAGCAGCTTAGGGACAGGGTGGAATGAGCAGTTCTTC CASSLGTGWNEQFF NA TRBJ2-1 TRBV7-9 TRBD1
TGTGCCAGCAGCCCCCGAGAGGACTACGAGCAGTACTTC CASSPREDYEQYF NA TRBJ2-7 TRBV6-5 NA
TGTGCCATCAGTGACCCTAATACAGGGGGCGCGGGGGGCTACACCTTC CAISDPNTGGAGGYTF NA TRBJ1-2 TRBV10-3 TRBD1
TGTGCCAGCAGCCCAGGAAGTGGCACAGATACGCAGTATTTT CASSPGSGTDTQYF once TRBJ2-3 TRBV9 NA
TGCAGCGTTGGGGGGCTAGCGGGCACCTACGAGCAGTACTTC CSVGGLAGTYEQYF NA TRBJ2-7 TRBV29-1 TRBD2
TGCGCCAGCAGCCAAGATGACAGGGGGGAGGAAAAACTGTTTTTT CASSQDDRGEEKLFF NA TRBJ1-4 TRBV4-1 TRBD1
TGTGCCAGCAGGAAGGCAATTAGGACAGTTCAACAAGAGACCCAGTACTTC CASRKAIRTVQQETQYF NA TRBJ2-5 TRBV9 NA